The T cell receptor (beta chain) described here comes from a study of Ad26.COV2.S vaccination and SARS-CoV-2 variants. In the study overall: Once or twice, 56 days apart, Ad26.COV2.S was delivered intramuscularly.

Here immunoSEQ multiplex PCR was the method, and the copy in TCRdb shows in-frame clones only, minus some. Of a few hundred thousand clones in the sample, more than 75% were seen once. Treatment of the sample: about 20 received Ad26.COV2.S at low or high dose, single or two shots; roughly five received placebo; per-sample allocation not given. Day 63 after the first vaccine or placebo injection was the time point for sampling. Whoever gave the sample was an adult aged 18-55 years in Boston. What was given as vaccine was an Ad26 vector encoding Wuhan-strain SARS-CoV-2 spike. The ends were cut back, 1 base at V and 3 bases at J, with 10 bases in the middle. This CDR3 is built from 13 residues. The germline V gene encodes CDR1 GTSNPN and CDR2 SVGIG (reference sequence). General study points: It was reported that spike-specific CD8+ and CD4+ T cell responses were substantially broad after vaccination.

A word on this clone: Its antigen is as yet unknown.

The material sequenced was peripheral blood, taken in a trial of Ad26.COV2.S vaccine versus placebo. The clonotype comes from a person between 18 and 59 years old who received the Ad26.COV2.S COVID-19 vaccine or a placebo. The chain couples TRBV30 to TRBJ2-7, with TRBD1 as a possible D gene (6 bases). The CDR3 here is CAWSAGTIYEQYF. CDR3 coding DNA: TGTGCCTGGAGTGCCGGGACAATCTACGAGCAGTACTTC.